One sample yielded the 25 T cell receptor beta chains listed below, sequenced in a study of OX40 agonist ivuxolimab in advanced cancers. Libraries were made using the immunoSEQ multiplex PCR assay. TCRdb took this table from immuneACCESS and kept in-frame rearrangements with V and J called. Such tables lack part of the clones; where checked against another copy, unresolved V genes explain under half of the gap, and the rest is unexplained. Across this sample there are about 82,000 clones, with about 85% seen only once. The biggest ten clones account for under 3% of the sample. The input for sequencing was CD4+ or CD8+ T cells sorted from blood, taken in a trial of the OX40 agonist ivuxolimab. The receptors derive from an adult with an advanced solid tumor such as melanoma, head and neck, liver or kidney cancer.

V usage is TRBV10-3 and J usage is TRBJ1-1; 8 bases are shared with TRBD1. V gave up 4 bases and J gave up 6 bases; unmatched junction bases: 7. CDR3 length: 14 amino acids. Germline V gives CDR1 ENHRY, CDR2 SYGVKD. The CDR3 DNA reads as TGTGCCATCAGTGGTGGCAGGGGGCTCGCTGAAGCTTTCTTT. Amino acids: CAISGGRGLAEAFF.

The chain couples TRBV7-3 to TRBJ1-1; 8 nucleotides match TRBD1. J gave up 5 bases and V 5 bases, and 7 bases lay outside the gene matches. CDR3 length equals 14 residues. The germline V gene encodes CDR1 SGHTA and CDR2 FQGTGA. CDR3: CASSQGAGRTEAFF. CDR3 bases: TGTGCCAGCAGCCAGGGGGCAGGTAGAACTGAAGCTTTCTTT.

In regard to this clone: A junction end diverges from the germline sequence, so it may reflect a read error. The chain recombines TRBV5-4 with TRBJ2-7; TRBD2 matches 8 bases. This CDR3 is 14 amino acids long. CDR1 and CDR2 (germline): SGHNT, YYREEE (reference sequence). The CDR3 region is CASTLGLEASEQYF. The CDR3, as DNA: TGTGCCAGCACCTTGGGACTAGAGGCGAGTGAGCAGTACTTC.

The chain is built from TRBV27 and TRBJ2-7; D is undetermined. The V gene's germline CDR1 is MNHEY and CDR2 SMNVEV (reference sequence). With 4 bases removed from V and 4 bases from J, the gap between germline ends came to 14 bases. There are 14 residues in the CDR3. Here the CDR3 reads CASSWDYGSYEQYF. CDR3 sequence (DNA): TGTGCCAGCAGTTGGGATTACGGCTCGTACGAGCAGTACTTC.

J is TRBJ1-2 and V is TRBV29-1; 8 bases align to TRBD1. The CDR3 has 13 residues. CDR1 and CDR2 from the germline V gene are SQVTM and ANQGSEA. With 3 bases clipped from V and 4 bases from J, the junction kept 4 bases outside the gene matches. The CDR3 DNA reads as TGCAGCGTTGATAGTACAGGGGGCTATGGCTACACCTTC. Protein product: CSVDSTGGYGYTF.

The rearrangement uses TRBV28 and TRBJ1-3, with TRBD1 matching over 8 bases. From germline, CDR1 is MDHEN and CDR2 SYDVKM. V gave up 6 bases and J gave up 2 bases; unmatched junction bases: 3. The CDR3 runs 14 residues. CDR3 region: CASSRRGPGNTIYF. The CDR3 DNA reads TGTGCCAGCAGCCGCAGGGGGCCTGGAAACACCATATATTTT.

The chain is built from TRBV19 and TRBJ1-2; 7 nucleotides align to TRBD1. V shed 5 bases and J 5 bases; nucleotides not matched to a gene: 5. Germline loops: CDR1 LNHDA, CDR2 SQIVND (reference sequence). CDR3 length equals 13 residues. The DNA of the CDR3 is TGTGCCAGTAGTCAGGGGACAGATTATGGCTACACCTTC. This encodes CASSQGTDYGYTF.

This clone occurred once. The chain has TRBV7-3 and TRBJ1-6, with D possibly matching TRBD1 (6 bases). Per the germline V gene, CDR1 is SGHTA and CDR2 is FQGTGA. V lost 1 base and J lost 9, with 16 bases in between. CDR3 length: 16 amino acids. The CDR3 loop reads CASSLSGGGAGSPLHF. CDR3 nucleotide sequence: TGTGCCAGCAGCTTAAGCGGTGGGGGCGCCGGTTCACCCCTCCACTTT.

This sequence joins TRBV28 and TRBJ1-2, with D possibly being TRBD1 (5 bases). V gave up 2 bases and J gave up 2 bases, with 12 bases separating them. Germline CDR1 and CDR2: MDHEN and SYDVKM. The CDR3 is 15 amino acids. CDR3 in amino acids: CASSLTGGLNYGYTF. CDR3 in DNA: TGTGCCAGCAGTTTAACTGGGGGACTGAACTATGGCTACACCTTC.

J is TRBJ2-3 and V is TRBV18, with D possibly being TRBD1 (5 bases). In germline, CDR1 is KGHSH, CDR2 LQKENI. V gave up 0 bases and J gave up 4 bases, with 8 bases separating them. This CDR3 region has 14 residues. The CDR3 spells CASSPPTGPDTQYF. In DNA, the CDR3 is TGTGCCAGCTCACCACCCACAGGCCCAGATACGCAGTATTTT.

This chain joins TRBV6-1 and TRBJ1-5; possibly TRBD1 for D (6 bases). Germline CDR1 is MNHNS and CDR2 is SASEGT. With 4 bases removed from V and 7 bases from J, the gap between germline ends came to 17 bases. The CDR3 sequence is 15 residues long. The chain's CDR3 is CASSVDRGQWQPQHF. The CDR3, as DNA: TGTGCCAGCAGTGTGGACAGAGGGCAGTGGCAGCCCCAGCATTTT.

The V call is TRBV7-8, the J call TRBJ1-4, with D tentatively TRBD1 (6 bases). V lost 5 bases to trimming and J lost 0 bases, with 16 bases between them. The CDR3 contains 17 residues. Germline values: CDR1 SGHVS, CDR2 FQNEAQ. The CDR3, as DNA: TGTGCCAGCAGCCCATGGGGGGGCGCGACAACTAATGAAAAACTGTTTTTT. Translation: CASSPWGGATTNEKLFF.

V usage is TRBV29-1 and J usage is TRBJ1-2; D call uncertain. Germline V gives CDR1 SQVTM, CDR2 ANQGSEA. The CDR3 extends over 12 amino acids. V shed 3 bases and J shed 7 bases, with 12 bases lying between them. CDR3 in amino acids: CSVDDDVGGYTF. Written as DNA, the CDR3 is TGCAGCGTTGATGACGATGTCGGTGGCTACACCTTC.

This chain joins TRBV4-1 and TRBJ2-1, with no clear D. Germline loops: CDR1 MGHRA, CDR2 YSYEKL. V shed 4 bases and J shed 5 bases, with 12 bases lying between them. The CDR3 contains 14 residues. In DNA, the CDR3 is TGCGCCAGCAGCCCCGGACGGGTTAACAATGAGCAGTTCTTC. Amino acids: CASSPGRVNNEQFF.

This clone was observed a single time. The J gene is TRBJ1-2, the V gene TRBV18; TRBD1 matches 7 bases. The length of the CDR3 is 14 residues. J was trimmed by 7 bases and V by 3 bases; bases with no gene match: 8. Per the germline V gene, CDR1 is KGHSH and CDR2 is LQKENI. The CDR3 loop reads CASSPGQKKGGYTF. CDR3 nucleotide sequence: TGTGCCAGCTCACCGGGACAGAAGAAGGGTGGCTACACCTTC. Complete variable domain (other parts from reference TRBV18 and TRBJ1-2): NAGVMQNPRHLVRRRGQEARLRCSPMKGHSHVYWYRQLPEEGLKFMVYLQKENIIDESGMPKERFSAEFPKEGPSILRIQQVVRGDSAAYFCASSPGQKKGGYTFGSGTRLTVV.

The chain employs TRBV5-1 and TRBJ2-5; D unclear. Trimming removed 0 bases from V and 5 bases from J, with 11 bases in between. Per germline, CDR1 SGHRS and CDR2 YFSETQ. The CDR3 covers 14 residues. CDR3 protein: CASSLAQREETQYF. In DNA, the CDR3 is TGCGCCAGCAGCTTGGCCCAGAGAGAGGAGACCCAGTACTTC. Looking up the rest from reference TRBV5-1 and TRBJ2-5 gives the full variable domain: KAGVTQTPRYLIKTRGQQVTLSCSPISGHRSVSWYQQTPGQGLQFLFEYFSETQRNKGNFPGRFSGRQFSNSRSEMNVSTLELGDSALYLCASSLAQREETQYFGPGTRLLVL.

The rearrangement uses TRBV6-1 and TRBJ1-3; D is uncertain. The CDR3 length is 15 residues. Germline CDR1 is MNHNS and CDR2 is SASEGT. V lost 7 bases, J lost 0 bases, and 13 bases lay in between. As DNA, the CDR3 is TGTGCCAGCACACGGAGCCTGGGCTCTGGAAACACCATATATTTT. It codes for CASTRSLGSGNTIYF.

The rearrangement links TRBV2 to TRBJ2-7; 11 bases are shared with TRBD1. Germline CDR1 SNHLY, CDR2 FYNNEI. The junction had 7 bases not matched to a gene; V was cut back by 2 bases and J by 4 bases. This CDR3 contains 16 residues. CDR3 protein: CASSEPGQGASYEQYF. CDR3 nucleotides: TGTGCCAGCAGTGAACCCGGACAGGGGGCTTCGTACGAGCAGTACTTC.

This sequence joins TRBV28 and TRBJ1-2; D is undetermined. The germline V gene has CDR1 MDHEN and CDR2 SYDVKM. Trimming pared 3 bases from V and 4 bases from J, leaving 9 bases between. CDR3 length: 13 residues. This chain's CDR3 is CASSLQKRYGYTF. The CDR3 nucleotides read TGTGCCAGCAGTTTGCAGAAGCGCTATGGCTACACCTTC.

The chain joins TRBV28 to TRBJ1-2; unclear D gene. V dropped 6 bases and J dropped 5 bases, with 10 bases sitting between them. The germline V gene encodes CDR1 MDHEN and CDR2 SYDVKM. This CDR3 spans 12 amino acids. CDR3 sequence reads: CASRTVEYGYTF. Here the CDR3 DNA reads TGTGCCAGCAGAACAGTAGAGTATGGCTACACCTTC.

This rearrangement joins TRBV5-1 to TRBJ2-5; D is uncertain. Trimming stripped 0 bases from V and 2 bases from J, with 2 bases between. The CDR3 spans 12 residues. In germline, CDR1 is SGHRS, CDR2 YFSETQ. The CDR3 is CASSLGQETQYF. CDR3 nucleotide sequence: TGCGCCAGCAGCTTGGGTCAAGAGACCCAGTACTTC.

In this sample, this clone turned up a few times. The CDR3 DNA sequence: TGTGCCAGCAGCTTAGAACCGCAAAACACTGAAGCTTTCTTT. It specifies CASSLEPQNTEAFF. The chain has TRBV7-3 and TRBJ1-1; D gene uncertain. The V and J ends lost 2 bases and 2 bases respectively, with 9 bases between them. CDR1 and CDR2 from the germline V gene are SGHTA and FQGTGA. This CDR3 has 14 residues.

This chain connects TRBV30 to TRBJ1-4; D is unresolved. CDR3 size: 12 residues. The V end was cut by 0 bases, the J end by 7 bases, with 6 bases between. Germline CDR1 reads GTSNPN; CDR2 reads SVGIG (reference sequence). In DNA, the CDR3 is TGTGCCTGGAGTGTAAAGGGTGAAAAACTGTTTTTT. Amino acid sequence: CAWSVKGEKLFF.

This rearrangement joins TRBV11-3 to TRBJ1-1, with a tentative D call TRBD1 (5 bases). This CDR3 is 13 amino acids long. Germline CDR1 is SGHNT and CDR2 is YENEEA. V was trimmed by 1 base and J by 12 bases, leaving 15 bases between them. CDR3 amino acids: CASSLGGTIKPFF. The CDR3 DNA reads TGTGCCAGCAGCTTAGGAGGGACCATTAAACCTTTCTTT.

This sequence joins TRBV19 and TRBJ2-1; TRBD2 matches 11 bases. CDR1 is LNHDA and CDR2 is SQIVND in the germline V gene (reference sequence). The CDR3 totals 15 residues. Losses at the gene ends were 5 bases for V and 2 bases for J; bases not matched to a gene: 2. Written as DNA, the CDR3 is TGTGCCAGTAGTTTTAGCGGGGGGGCCTACAATGAGCAGTTCTTC. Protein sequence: CASSFSGGAYNEQFF.